This T cell receptor beta chain came from a study of T-cell reconstitution after alpha-beta-depleted transplantation in children. Study results and caveats: T-cell numbers and diversity one year post-transplant derived largely from freshly generated T cells. Surviving recipient T cells and intrathymic progenitors accounted for some patients' high TCRbeta diversity at day 60. It was reported that alpha-beta T cells came from several hundred expanded graft clones (about two months after transplant).

This clonotype was seen ten or more times. Antigen specificity is unknown. CDR1 and CDR2 (germline): DFQATT, SNEGSKA (reference sequence). Trimming removed 0 bases from V and 1 base from J, with 18 bases in between. CDR3 length equals 17 residues. The authors prepared the TCRbeta library with unique molecular identifiers. TCRdb recomputed calls from the PCR reads with MiXCR, one row per CDR3 protein. The data show hundreds of thousands of distinct CDR3 sequences, roughly 10% seen once. The TCR sequence derives from a child aged 2 to 10 with inherited bone marrow failure, due to receive a stem cell transplant. The chain combines TRBV20-1 with TRBJ1-1; TRBD1 is a possible D gene (6 bases). This sample comprised PBMCs, obtained before TCRalphabeta/CD19-depleted stem cell transplant. CDR3 sequence (DNA): TGCAGTGCTAGAGATCTATTAGTGGGGGGCTGGAACACTGAAGCTTTCTTT. Protein: CSARDLLVGGWNTEAFF.